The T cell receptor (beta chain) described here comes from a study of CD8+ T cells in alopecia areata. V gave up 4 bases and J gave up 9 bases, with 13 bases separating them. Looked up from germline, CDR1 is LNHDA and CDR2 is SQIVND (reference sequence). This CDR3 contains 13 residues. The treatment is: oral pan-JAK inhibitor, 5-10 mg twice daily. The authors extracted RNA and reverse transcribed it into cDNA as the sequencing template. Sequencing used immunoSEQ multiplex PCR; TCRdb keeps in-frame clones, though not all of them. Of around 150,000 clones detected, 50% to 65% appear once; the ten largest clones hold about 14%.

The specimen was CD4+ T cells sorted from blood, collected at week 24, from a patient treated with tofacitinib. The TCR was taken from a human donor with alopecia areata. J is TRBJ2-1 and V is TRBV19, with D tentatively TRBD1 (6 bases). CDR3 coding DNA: TGTGCCAGTAGTACTAACAGGGTTTCTGAGCAGTTCTTC. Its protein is CASSTNRVSEQFF. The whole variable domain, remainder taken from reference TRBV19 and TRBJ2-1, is DGGITQSPKYLFRKEGQNVTLSCEQNLNHDAMYWYRQDPGQGLRLIYYSQIVNDFQKGDIAEGYSVSREKKESFPLTVTSAQKNPTAFYLCASSTNRVSEQFFGPGTRLTVL.